A selection of T cell receptor beta chains follows, all from one sample in a study of STAT3 mutations in large granular lymphocyte leukemia. Libraries were prepared by immunoSEQ multiplex PCR; TCRdb keeps only in-frame clonotypes and omits some of them. The sample gives under 15,000 clones, 90% of which show up once; around 33% is in the top ten. What was sequenced was peripheral blood mononuclear cells. Receptor source: a man in his forties with T-cell large granular lymphocyte leukemia. Some clones in this sample may be carry-over from other donors' samples. Each CDR3 is given with its conserved first and last residue.

J gene	V gene	CDR3 length	CDR3 protein
TRBJ1-2	TRBV7-9	15	CASSLAGSGIYGYTF
TRBJ2-3	TRBV18	13	CASSPGTPDTQYF
TRBJ1-2	TRBV15	16	CATSRDSAGAGYGYTF
TRBJ2-3	TRBV6-6	16	CASRNDEGWGTDTQYF
TRBJ2-2	TRBV15	18	CATSIPLAGATNTGELFF
TRBJ1-1	TRBV5-8	12	CASNFGLTEAFF
TRBJ1-2	TRBV18	15	CASSPPQTADYGYTF
TRBJ2-5	TRBV5-1	14	CASSSRLVGETQYF
TRBJ1-6	TRBV27	13	CASSLRHNSPLHF
TRBJ1-2	TRBV11-2	15	CASSGGQGRFYGYTF
TRBJ2-1	TRBV18	14	CASSPPHFYNEQFF
TRBJ2-5	TRBV25-1	16	CASSPQGQGGEETQYF
TRBJ2-7	TRBV6-5	11	CATHRGREQYF
TRBJ2-7	TRBV10-2	13	CASRLAGGDEQYF
TRBJ1-5	TRBV2	19	CASSDTVGHFRGGNQPQHF
TRBJ1-1	TRBV5-4	13	CASSPELNTEAFF
TRBJ2-6	TRBV7-9	15	CASSLRGSGANVLTF
TRBJ1-5	TRBV7-2	17	CASSLARSTHSNQPQHF
TRBJ2-1	TRBV5-6	16	CASSLVTGGSYNEQFF
TRBJ1-1	TRBV5-1	11	CASSLDSEAFF
TRBJ1-5	TRBV2	14	CASSVVRDHQPQHF
TRBJ1-4	TRBV2	14	CASSDPSRTVELFF
TRBJ2-7	TRBV11-1	12	CASRLSAPEQYF
TRBJ1-2	TRBV30	12	CAWRKDSYGYTF
TRBJ2-3	TRBV19	16	CASKGAGGHCTDTQYF
TRBJ2-3	TRBV4-1	15	CASSRLAGGQDTQYF
TRBJ2-7	TRBV7-9	13	CASSRQGSYEQYF
TRBJ1-1	TRBV6-5	12	CASRLPGAEAFF
TRBJ1-2	TRBV7-9	15	CASEQGAVGIHGYTF
TRBJ2-2	TRBV15	18	CATSSRRGGTANTGELFF
TRBJ2-2	TRBV4-3	17	CASSQEDAGLNTGELFF
TRBJ1-5	TRBV7-2	15	CASSPMTGDNQPQHF
TRBJ2-5	TRBV7-2	15	CASSSQRGVLQAQYF
TRBJ1-6	TRBV27	16	CASSREERSYNSPLHF
TRBJ2-7	TRBV6-5	11	CASMSAGEQYF
TRBJ1-2	TRBV30	15	CAWRGVIDTQYGYTF
TRBJ1-2	TRBV5-4	15	CASSLGGQGVYGYTF
TRBJ1-3	TRBV18	14	CASSRSSSGNTIYF
TRBJ1-5	TRBV5-8	14	CASSLRGPHQPQHF
TRBJ1-5	TRBV29-1	15	CSVRTGGSGNQPQHF
TRBJ2-3	TRBV7-3	15	CASSPRLGGADTQYF
TRBJ2-2	TRBV4-1	19	CASSQDAGQGRSWTGELFF
TRBJ1-1	TRBV29-1	13	CSSRGGPNTEAFF
TRBJ2-7	TRBV9	16	CASSSTMGGFTYEQYF
TRBJ2-3	TRBV11-3	16	CASSPGQGAGTDTQYF
TRBJ2-1	TRBV19	13	CASSIISGAEQFF
TRBJ2-7	TRBV11-2	14	CASSLDVGLHEQYF
TRBJ2-7	TRBV6-5	13	CASTPGRLYEQYF
TRBJ2-2	TRBV10-1	13	CASSADFTGELFF
TRBJ2-1	TRBV7-2	16	CASIISTGPRSNEQFF
TRBJ2-3	TRBV18	14	CASSPGVGTDTQYF
TRBJ1-4	TRBV30	14	CAWKSITGGEKLFF
TRBJ2-1	TRBV29-1	13	CSVQSLGTNEQFF
TRBJ2-7	TRBV7-2	17	CASSSETLAGVAYEQYF
TRBJ1-1	TRBV6-5	13	CASSFLGATEAFF